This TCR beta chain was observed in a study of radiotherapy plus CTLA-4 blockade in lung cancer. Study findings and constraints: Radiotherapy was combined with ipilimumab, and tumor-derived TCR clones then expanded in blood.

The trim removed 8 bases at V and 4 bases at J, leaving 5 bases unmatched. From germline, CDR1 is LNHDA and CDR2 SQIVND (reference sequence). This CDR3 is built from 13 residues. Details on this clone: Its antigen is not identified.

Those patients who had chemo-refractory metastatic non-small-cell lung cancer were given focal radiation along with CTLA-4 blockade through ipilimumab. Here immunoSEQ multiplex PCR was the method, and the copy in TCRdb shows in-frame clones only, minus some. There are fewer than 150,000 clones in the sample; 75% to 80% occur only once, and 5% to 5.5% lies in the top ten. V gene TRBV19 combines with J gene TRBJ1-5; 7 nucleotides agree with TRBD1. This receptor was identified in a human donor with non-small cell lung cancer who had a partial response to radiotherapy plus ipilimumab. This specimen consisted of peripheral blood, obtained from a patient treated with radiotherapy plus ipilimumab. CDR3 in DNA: TGTGCCAGTTGGGCACAGGGGAATCAGCCCCAGCATTTT. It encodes CASWAQGNQPQHF.